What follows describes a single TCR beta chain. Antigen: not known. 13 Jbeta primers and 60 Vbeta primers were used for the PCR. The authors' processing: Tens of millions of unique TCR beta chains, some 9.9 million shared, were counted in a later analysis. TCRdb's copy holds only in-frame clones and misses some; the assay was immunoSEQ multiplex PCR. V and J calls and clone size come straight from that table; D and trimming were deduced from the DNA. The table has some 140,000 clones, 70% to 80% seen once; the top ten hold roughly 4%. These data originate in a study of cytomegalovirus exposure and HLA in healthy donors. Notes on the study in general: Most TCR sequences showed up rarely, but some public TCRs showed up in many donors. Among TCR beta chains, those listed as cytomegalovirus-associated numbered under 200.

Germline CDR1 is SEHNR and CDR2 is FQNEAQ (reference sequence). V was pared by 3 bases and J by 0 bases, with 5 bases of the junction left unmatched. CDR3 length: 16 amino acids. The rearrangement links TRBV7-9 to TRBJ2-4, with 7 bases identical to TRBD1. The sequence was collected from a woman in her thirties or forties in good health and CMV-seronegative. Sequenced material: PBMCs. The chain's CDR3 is CASSFQGDLAKNIQYF. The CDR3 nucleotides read TGTGCCAGCAGCTTTCAGGGGGATCTAGCCAAAAACATTCAGTACTTC.